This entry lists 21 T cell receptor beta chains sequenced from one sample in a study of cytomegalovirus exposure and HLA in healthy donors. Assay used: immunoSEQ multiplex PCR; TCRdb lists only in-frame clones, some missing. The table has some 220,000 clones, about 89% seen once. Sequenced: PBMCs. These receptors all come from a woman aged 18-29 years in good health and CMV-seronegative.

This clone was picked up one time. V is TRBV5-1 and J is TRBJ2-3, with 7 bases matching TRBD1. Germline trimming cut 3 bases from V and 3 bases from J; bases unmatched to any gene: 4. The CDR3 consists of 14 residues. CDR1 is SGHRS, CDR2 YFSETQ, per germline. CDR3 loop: CASSSGTATDTQYF. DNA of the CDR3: TGCGCCAGCAGCTCGGGGACAGCGACAGATACGCAGTATTTT.

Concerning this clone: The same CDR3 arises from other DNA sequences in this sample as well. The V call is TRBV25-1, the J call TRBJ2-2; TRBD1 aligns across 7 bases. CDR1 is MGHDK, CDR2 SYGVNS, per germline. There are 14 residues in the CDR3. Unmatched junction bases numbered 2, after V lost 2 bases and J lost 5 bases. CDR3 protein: CASSEQGDTGELFF. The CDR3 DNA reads TGTGCCAGCAGTGAACAGGGGGATACCGGGGAGCTGTTTTTT.

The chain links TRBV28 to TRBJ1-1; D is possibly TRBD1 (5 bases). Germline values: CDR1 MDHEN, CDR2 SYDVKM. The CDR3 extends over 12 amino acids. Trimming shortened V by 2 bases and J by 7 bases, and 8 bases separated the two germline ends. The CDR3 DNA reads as TGTGCCAGCAGTTTAGAACAGGTTGAAGCTTTCTTT. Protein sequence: CASSLEQVEAFF.

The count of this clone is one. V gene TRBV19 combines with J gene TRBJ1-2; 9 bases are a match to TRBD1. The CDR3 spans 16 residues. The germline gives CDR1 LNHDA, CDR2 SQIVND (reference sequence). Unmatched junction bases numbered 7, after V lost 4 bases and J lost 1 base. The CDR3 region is CASSTPRTGVNYGYTF. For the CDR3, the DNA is TGTGCCAGTAGTACTCCACGGACAGGGGTTAACTATGGCTACACCTTC.

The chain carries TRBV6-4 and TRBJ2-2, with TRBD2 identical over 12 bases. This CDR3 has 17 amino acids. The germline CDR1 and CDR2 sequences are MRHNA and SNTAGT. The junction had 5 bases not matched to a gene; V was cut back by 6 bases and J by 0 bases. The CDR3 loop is CASSLTSGGTNTGELFF. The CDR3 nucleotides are TGTGCCAGCAGCTTGACTAGCGGGGGTACGAACACCGGGGAGCTGTTTTTT.

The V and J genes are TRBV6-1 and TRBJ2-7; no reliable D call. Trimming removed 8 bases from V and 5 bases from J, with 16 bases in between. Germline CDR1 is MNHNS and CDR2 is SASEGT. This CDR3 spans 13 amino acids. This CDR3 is CASANLVRDEQYF. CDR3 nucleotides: TGTGCCAGCGCGAACCTGGTCCGGGACGAGCAGTACTTC.

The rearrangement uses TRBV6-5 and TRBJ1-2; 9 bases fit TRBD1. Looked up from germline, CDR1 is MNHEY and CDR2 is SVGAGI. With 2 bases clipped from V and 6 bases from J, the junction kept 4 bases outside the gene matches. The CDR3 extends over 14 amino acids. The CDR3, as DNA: TGTGCCAGCAGTTACGGGACAGGGCAGGATGGCTACACCTTC. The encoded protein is CASSYGTGQDGYTF.

The CDR3 nucleotides read TGTGCCAGCAGCCGTTATACGGTCCTCCACTTT. Its protein product is CASSRYTVLHF. V is TRBV6-6 and J is TRBJ1-6, with D hard to call. The CDR3 is made up of 11 amino acids. Germline CDR1 and CDR2: MNHNY and SVGAGI (reference sequence). V shed 6 bases and J shed 15 bases, with 12 bases lying between them.

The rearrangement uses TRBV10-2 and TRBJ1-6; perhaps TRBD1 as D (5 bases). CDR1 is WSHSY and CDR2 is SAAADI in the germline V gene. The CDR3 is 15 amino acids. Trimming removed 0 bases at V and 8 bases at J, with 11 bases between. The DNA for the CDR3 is TGCGCCAGCAGTGAGTCTGGGGCAGGCTATTCACCCCTCCACTTT. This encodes CASSESGAGYSPLHF.

The CDR3 region is CASSSPPTGNTEAFF. The CDR3 nucleotides read TGCGCCAGCAGCTCCCCCCCGACAGGGAACACTGAAGCTTTCTTT. V usage is TRBV5-1 and J usage is TRBJ1-1; perhaps TRBD1 as D (6 bases). Trimming stripped 3 bases from V and 1 base from J, with 13 bases between. Germline V CDR1 and CDR2: SGHRS, YFSETQ. The CDR3 sequence is 15 residues long.

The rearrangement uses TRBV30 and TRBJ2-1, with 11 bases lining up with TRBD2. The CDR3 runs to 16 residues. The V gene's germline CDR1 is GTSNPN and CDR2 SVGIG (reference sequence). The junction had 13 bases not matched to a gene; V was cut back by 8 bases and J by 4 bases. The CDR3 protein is CARDTSGSSSYNEQFF. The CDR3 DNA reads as TGTGCCAGGGACACTAGCGGGAGTTCGAGTTACAATGAGCAGTTCTTC.

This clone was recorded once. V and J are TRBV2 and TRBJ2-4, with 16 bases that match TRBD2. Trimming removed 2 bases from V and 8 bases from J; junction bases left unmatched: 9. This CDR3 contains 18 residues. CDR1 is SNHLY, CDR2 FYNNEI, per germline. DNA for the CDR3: TGTGCCAGCAGTGAATGGGGACTAGCGGGAGGGCCCCATGACATTCAGTACTTC. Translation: CASSEWGLAGGPHDIQYF. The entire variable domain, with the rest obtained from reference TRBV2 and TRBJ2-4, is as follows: EPEVTQTPSHQVTQMGQEVILRCVPISNHLYFYWYRQILGQKVEFLVSFYNNEISEKSEIFDDQFSVERPDGSNFTLKIRSTKLEDSAMYFCASSEWGLAGGPHDIQYFGAGTRLSVL.

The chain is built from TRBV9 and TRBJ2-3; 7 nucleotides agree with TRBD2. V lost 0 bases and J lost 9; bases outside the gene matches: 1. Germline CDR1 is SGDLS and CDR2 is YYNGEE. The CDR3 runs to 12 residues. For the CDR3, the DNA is TGTGCCAGCAGCGTAGAAGCGGGAACGCAGTATTTT. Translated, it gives CASSVEAGTQYF. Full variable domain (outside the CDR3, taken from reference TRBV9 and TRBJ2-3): DSGVTQTPKHLITATGQRVTLRCSPRSGDLSVYWYQQSLDQGLQFLIQYYNGEERAKGNILERFSAQQFPDLHSELNLSSLELGDSALYFCASSVEAGTQYFGPGTRLTVL.

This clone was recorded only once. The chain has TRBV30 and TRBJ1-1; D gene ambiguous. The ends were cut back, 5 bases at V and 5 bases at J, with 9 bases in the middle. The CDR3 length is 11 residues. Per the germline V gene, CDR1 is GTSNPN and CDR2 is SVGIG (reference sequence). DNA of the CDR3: TGTGCCTGGTATCGCGGTACTGAAGCTTTCTTT. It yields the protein CAWYRGTEAFF.

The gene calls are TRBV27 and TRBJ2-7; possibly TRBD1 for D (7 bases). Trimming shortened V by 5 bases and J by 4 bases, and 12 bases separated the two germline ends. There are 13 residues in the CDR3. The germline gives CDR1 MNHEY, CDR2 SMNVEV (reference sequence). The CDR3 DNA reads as TGTGCCAGCAGTCAGGGGGGCCGTTACGAGCAGTACTTC. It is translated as CASSQGGRYEQYF.

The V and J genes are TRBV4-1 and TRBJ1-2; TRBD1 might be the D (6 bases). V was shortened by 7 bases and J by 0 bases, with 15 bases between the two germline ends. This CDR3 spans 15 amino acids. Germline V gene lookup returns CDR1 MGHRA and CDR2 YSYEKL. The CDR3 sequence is CASTHLAGANYGYTF. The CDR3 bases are TGCGCCAGCACCCACTTGGCAGGGGCTAACTATGGCTACACCTTC.

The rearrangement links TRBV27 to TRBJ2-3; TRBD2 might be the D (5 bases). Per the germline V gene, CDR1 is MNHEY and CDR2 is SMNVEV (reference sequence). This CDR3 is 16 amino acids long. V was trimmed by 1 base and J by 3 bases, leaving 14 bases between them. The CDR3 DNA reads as TGTGCCAGCAGTTTATTAACTGTTGGGAGAACAGATACGCAGTATTTT. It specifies CASSLLTVGRTDTQYF.

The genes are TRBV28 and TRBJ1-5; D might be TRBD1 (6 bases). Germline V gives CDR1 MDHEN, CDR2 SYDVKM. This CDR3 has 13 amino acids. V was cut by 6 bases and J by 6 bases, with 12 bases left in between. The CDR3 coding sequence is TGTGCCAGCAGGGTCGTAGGGGGTCAGCCCCAGCATTTT. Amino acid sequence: CASRVVGGQPQHF.

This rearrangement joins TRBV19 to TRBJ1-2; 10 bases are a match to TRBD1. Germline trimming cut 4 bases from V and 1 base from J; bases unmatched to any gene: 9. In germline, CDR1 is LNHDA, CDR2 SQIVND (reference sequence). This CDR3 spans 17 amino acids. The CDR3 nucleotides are TGTGCCAGTAGTAGGGGACAGGGGCCCGGCGATAACTATGGCTACACCTTC. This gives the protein CASSRGQGPGDNYGYTF. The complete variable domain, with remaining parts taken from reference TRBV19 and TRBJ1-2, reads DGGITQSPKYLFRKEGQNVTLSCEQNLNHDAMYWYRQDPGQGLRLIYYSQIVNDFQKGDIAEGYSVSREKKESFPLTVTSAQKNPTAFYLCASSRGQGPGDNYGYTFGSGTRLTVV.

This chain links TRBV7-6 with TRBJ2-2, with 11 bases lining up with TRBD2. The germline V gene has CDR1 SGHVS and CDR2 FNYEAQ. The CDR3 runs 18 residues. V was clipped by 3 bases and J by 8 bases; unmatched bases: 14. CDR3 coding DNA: TGTGCCAGCAGCTTCATAACGGGACTAGCGGACGGATGGGGGGAGCTGTTTTTT. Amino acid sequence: CASSFITGLADGWGELFF.

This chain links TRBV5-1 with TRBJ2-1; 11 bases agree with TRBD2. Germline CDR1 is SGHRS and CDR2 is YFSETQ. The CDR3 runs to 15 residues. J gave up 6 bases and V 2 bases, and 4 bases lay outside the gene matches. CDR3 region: CASSFTSGSGNEQFF. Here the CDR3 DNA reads TGCGCCAGCAGCTTCACTAGCGGGAGTGGCAATGAGCAGTTCTTC.